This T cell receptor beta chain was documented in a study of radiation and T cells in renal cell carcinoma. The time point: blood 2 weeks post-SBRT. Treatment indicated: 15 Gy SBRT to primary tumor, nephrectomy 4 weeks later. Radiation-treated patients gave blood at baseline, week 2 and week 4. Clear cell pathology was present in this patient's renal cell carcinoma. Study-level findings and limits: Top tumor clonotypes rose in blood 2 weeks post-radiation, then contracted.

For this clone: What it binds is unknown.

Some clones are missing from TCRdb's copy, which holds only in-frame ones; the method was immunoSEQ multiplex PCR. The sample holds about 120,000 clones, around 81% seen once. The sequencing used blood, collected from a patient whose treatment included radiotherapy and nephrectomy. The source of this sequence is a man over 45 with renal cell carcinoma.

The CDR3 sequence: CASSLIPSGMYGETQYF. CDR3 in DNA: TGTGCCAGCAGCTTAATTCCTAGCGGGATGTATGGAGAGACCCAGTACTTC. The rearrangement joins TRBV7-2 to TRBJ2-5, with 9 bases that match TRBD2. From germline, CDR1 is SGHTA and CDR2 FQGNSA. Trimming took 2 bases from V and 4 from J; bases not matched to a gene: 11. The CDR3 extends over 17 amino acids.